This TCR beta chain was recorded in a study of glioma-infiltrating T cells. Looked up from germline, CDR1 is SEHNR and CDR2 is FQNEAQ (reference sequence). Trimming took off 5 bases at V and 7 bases at J, with 9 bases between the two ends. This CDR3 is 13 amino acids long. This clonotype was picked up many times. TCR alpha and beta CDR3 regions were amplified from RNA using iRepertoire nested multiplex PCR. One-step reverse transcription and amplification started from about 100-400 ng of tissue mRNA or PBMC total RNA. TCRdb re-analysed the multiplex PCR reads in MiXCR, keeping a single row per CDR3 protein. The repertoire holds under 200,000 distinct CDR3 sequences, with over 25% as singletons.

The sample comprised glioma tissue, nonneoplastic brain tissue, or PBMCs (not recorded which). V and J are TRBV7-9 and TRBJ1-6; no firm D call. The receptor's source is a human donor with low-grade glioma or glioblastoma, undergoing nonglioma brain surgery, or in good health (not recorded which). The CDR3 DNA reads TGTGCCAGCAGCGCGGAGGCAAATTCACCCCTCCACTTT. Translated: CASSAEANSPLHF.